Listed below are T cell receptor beta chains from one sample, sequenced in a study of T cells in Graves' hyperthyroidism and ophthalmopathy. One entry per CDR3 protein results from TCRdb running MiXCR on the multiplex PCR reads. This sample has about 740,000 distinct CDR3 sequences, with around 13% found just once. The specimen was blood. These receptors were collected from a woman under 30 with Graves' hyperthyroidism. The CDR3 runs from the conserved cysteine through the conserved F or W. The order of the fields is J gene, V gene, D gene, clone size, CDR3 DNA, CDR3 protein. D genes are given only for firm matches. The listing skips clone size in some rows; elsewhere it reads once, few, many or a size class.

>TRBJ2-5|TRBV18|NA|many
TGTGCCAGCTCCCCGGACAAGGGCCAAGAGACCCAGTACTTC
CASSPDKGQETQYF
>TRBJ2-1|TRBV20-1|TRBD2|few
TGCAGTGCTAGAGTCCGAAGCGGGGACTCCTACAATGAGCAGTTCTTC
CSARVRSGDSYNEQFF
>TRBJ2-3|TRBV28|TRBD2|many
TGTGCCAGCAGCACCTCTAGCGGGTTGAGCACAGATACGCAGTATTTT
CASSTSSGLSTDTQYF
>TRBJ2-1|TRBV5-6|NA|many
TGTGCCAGCAGCTTAGCGGTGGGGGAATCCTACAATGAGCAGTTCTTC
CASSLAVGESYNEQFF
>TRBJ1-1|TRBV6-1|NA|many
TGTGCCAGCAGTTACGACAGCCGGGAAGCTTTCTTT
CASSYDSREAFF
>TRBJ1-2|TRBV18|TRBD1|few
TGTGCCAGCTCACCACCCCGGACAGGGGGGTTTGGGGGCTACACCTTC
CASSPPRTGGFGGYTF
>TRBJ1-6|TRBV30|TRBD1|few
TGTGCCTGGAGTGTTGATAGGGGGCTCTCACCCCTCCACTTT
CAWSVDRGLSPLHF
>TRBJ2-1|TRBV5-1|NA|many
TGCGCCAGCAGCTTGGACTTTGAGCAGTTCTTC
CASSLDFEQFF
>TRBJ1-2|TRBV7-9|NA|few
TGTGCCAGCAGCTTAGACATCCGCTATGGCTACACCTTC
CASSLDIRYGYTF
>TRBJ2-4|TRBV7-9|TRBD1|NA
TGTGCCAGCAGCTTAAGGCAGGGGGTTAGGTGGTACTTC
CASSLRQGVRWYF
>TRBJ2-1|TRBV9|NA|many
TGTGCCAGCAGCGTAGCGACCGCTTTCAATGAGCAGTTCTTC
CASSVATAFNEQFF
>TRBJ2-2|TRBV12-3/TRBV12-4|TRBD1|many
TGTGCCAGCAGTTTACAGGGGGCTCGGGCCGGGGAGCTGTTTTTT
CASSLQGARAGELFF
>TRBJ2-1|TRBV7-9|NA|NA
TGTGCCAGCAGCTTAGAGGGTATTACAGGAGGGCCGGGCAATGAGCAGTTCTTC
CASSLEGITGGPGNEQFF
>TRBJ1-3|TRBV30|NA|many
TGTGCTCGGAAGCGCCACTCTGGAAACACCATATATTTT
CARKRHSGNTIYF
>TRBJ2-1|TRBV9|TRBD1|NA
TGTGCCAGCAGCGTAGGAGGAAGGGGGCGCAGGAATGAGCAGTTCTTC
CASSVGGRGRRNEQFF
>TRBJ1-4|TRBV27|NA|many
TGTGCCAGCAGTTTATCAGGGGTCCCTAATGAAAAACTGTTTTTT
CASSLSGVPNEKLFF
>TRBJ1-5|TRBV5-6|NA|many
TGTGCCAGCAGCTCTACCAGGGAATTTAGCAATCAGCCCCAGCATTTT
CASSSTREFSNQPQHF
>TRBJ2-3|TRBV12-3/TRBV12-4|NA|NA
TGTGCCAGCAGTTTTAAGGATACGCAGTATTTT
CASSFKDTQYF
>TRBJ2-1|TRBV20-1|NA|NA
TGCAGCGGAGCCTCTTGGGGTGAGCAGTTCTTC
CSGASWGEQFF
>TRBJ2-3|TRBV20-1|TRBD2|many
TGCAGTGCTACCCCCTATAGCGGGCGGGTTAGCTCAGATACGCAGTATTTT
CSATPYSGRVSSDTQYF
>TRBJ2-1|TRBV3-1|TRBD2|few
TGTGCCAGCAGCCCCGACCTAGCGGGGAGGTCGAATGAGCAGTTCTTC
CASSPDLAGRSNEQFF
>TRBJ2-1|TRBV24-1|NA|NA
TGTGCCACCAGTGATTTGGGGCAGGGGCTCTACAATGAGCAGTTCTTC
CATSDLGQGLYNEQFF
>TRBJ2-7|TRBV5-1|NA|many
TGCGCCAGCAGCTTGGACCCTTGGCGGGATCAAGGTAGGGAGCAGTACTTC
CASSLDPWRDQGREQYF
>TRBJ2-7|TRBV10-1|NA|many
TGCGCCAGCCGACCCCGGACCGGCCCCTACGAGCAGTACTTC
CASRPRTGPYEQYF
>TRBJ2-7|TRBV4-3|TRBD2|many
TGCGCCAGCAGCCAAGTAACGGGAGGGATTTACGAGCAGTACTTC
CASSQVTGGIYEQYF
>TRBJ2-7|TRBV20-1|TRBD1|many
TGCAGTGCTAGAGCTTCCGGACAGGCCCCCTACGAGCAGTACTTC
CSARASGQAPYEQYF
>TRBJ2-7|TRBV19|TRBD1|NA
TGTGCCAGTAGTATAGGGGACAGATCTCTCTACGAGCAGTACTTC
CASSIGDRSLYEQYF
>TRBJ2-1|TRBV7-2|TRBD2|many
TGTGCCAGCAGGGCGGGAGCGGCGGAGCAGTTCTTC
CASRAGAAEQFF
>TRBJ2-7|TRBV6-1|TRBD2|few
TGTGCCAGCAGTGGGTCGGGAGGACTAACCTACGAGCAGTACTTC
CASSGSGGLTYEQYF